The rows below give T cell receptor beta chains drawn from one sample of a study of control samples from healthy donors and cancer patients. Here immunoSEQ multiplex PCR was the method, and the copy in TCRdb shows in-frame clones only, minus some. Of 140,000 to 150,000 clones in the sample, approximately 93% were seen once. Material for sequencing was blood. These receptors were taken from a man aged 18 to 29 in good health. CDR3s include the opening cysteine and the closing phenylalanine or tryptophan. The order of the fields is V gene, clone size, D gene, J gene, CDR3 length, CDR3 DNA, CDR3 protein. A D gene is named only where the DNA matches it firmly. Clone size is shown for a subset of rows, as once, few, many or a class of expanded clone.

TRBV27	-	TRBD2	TRBJ2-2	18	TGTGCCAGCAGTTTAACTCCCCTGGCGGGAGGACGGACCGGGGAGCTGTTTTTT	CASSLTPLAGGRTGELFF
TRBV15	-	TRBD2	TRBJ2-5	17	TGTGCCACCAGCAGAGACCCGGGACTAGCGGGGGTCGAAACCCAGTACTTC	CATSRDPGLAGVETQYF
TRBV7-9	-	-	TRBJ1-4	15	TGTGCCAGCAGCTTTTGGACTAAAACTAATGAAAAACTGTTTTTT	CASSFWTKTNEKLFF
TRBV2	-	-	TRBJ1-1	13	TGTGCCAACTCCCTTTCGGGGCTCACTGAAGCTTTCTTT	CANSLSGLTEAFF
TRBV2	-	TRBD1	TRBJ1-2	14	TGTGCCAGCTCACTTCGCCGGGGACAGGATGGCTACACCTTC	CASSLRRGQDGYTF
TRBV5-8	-	TRBD2	TRBJ2-3	15	TGTGCCAGCAGACCGTGGCTAGCGGGAGAAGATACGCAGTATTTT	CASRPWLAGEDTQYF
TRBV5-5	-	-	TRBJ2-7	17	TGTGCCAGCAGCTTGGGCAGCGTACAGGGATACTCCTACGAGCAGTACTTC	CASSLGSVQGYSYEQYF
TRBV10-3	-	TRBD1	TRBJ1-1	16	TGTGCCATCAGTGAAACGGCAGGGGGCTGGAACACTGAAGCTTTCTTT	CAISETAGGWNTEAFF
TRBV7-9	-	-	TRBJ2-2	14	TGTGCCAGCAGCTTTCAAGGGGTGAGCGGGGAGCTGTTTTTT	CASSFQGVSGELFF
TRBV6-6	-	-	TRBJ2-6	15	TGTGCCAGCAGTAAGGCGACAGCTGGGGCCAACGTCCTGACTTTC	CASSKATAGANVLTF
TRBV19	-	-	TRBJ1-1	13	TGTGCCAGTAGTATGGGTAGGAACACTGAAGCTTTCTTT	CASSMGRNTEAFF
TRBV7-9	-	-	TRBJ2-5	14	TGTGCCAGCACCCCACCTGATCCCACCGAGACCCAGTACTTC	CASTPPDPTETQYF
TRBV12-5	-	TRBD1	TRBJ1-4	19	TGTGCTAGTGGTTTGCTACGGGACAGGGTCCCCACCTATGGGGAAAAACTGTTTTTT	CASGLLRDRVPTYGEKLFF
TRBV27	-	TRBD1	TRBJ1-4	16	TGTGCCAGCAGTTCTCCTCGACAGGGATCTAATGAAAAACTGTTTTTT	CASSSPRQGSNEKLFF
TRBV11-1	-	-	TRBJ2-3	15	TGTGCCAGCAGCTTAAGATGGGAAAGCACAGATACGCAGTATTTT	CASSLRWESTDTQYF
TRBV7-2	-	TRBD1	TRBJ1-5	15	TGTGCCAGCAGCTTAGGGACAGGAAGGGCTCAGCCCCAGCATTTT	CASSLGTGRAQPQHF
TRBV5-6	-	-	TRBJ2-1	13	TGTGCCAGCAGCTTGGGGTTCATCGGGGAGCAGTTCTTC	CASSLGFIGEQFF
TRBV29-1	-	-	TRBJ1-2	11	TGCAGCGTGTGGGGCGCGGATGGCTACACCTTC	CSVWGADGYTF
TRBV11-2	-	TRBD2	TRBJ2-5	18	TGTGCCAGCAGCTCTTTTCCCCGTAGCGGGAGGGCCAGAGAGACCCAGTACTTC	CASSSFPRSGRARETQYF
TRBV3-1/TRBV3-2	-	-	TRBJ2-7	15	TGTGCCAGCAGCCATCTGGCGGGGAATTATGGAGAGCAGTACTTC	CASSHLAGNYGEQYF
TRBV4-3	once	-	TRBJ2-5	14	TGCGCCAGCAGCCAAGAGAAGGGGAGGGAGACCCAGTACTTC	CASSQEKGRETQYF
TRBV7-9	-	TRBD1	TRBJ2-1	15	TGTGCCAGCAGCAACAACAGGGGGCGCGACAATGAGCAGTTCTTC	CASSNNRGRDNEQFF
TRBV12-5	-	TRBD1	TRBJ1-1	15	TGTGCTAGTGGTTTGGGACAGGGGATGAACACTGAAGCTTTCTTT	CASGLGQGMNTEAFF
TRBV6-5	-	TRBD2	TRBJ2-7	15	TGTGCCAGCAGTTACTCGATCGGCGGGAGAAACGAGCAGTACTTC	CASSYSIGGRNEQYF
TRBV6-6	-	TRBD2	TRBJ2-1	13	TGTGCCAGCAGTTACTCCCGGACTAGCGAGCAGTTCTTC	CASSYSRTSEQFF
TRBV4-1	-	TRBD2	TRBJ2-2	17	TGCGCCAGCAGCCAAGGCTCAGCGGGAGGGTCCAGGGGGGAGCTGTTTTTT	CASSQGSAGGSRGELFF
TRBV19	-	-	TRBJ2-7	13	TGTGCCAGTAGTCTGCAGGGTAACTACGAGCAGTACTTC	CASSLQGNYEQYF
TRBV28	-	-	TRBJ1-1	16	TGTGCCAGCAGTTTAGTTACTACAGGGTCGAACACTGAAGCTTTCTTT	CASSLVTTGSNTEAFF
TRBV19	once	-	TRBJ1-1	13	TGTGCCAGTAAAGATACAATGAACACTGAAGCTTTCTTT	CASKDTMNTEAFF
TRBV11-3	-	-	TRBJ1-1	13	TGTGCCAGCAGCTTAAGCGGGAGCACTGAAGCTTTCTTT	CASSLSGSTEAFF
TRBV7-9	-	TRBD1	TRBJ2-3	15	TGTGCCAGCAGCTCGACAGGGGGTAGCACAGATACGCAGTATTTT	CASSSTGGSTDTQYF
TRBV19	-	-	TRBJ1-2	13	TGTGCCAGTAGTCCGGGACCCCTCTATGGCTACACCTTC	CASSPGPLYGYTF
TRBV5-1	-	TRBD1	TRBJ2-7	14	TGCGCCAGCAGCACTCCGGGACAGGGGACTAGACAGTACTTC	CASSTPGQGTRQYF
TRBV30	-	-	TRBJ1-1	13	TGTGCCTGGAGTGTTCAGGCGACCACTGAAGCTTTCTTT	CAWSVQATTEAFF
TRBV7-2	-	-	TRBJ2-1	14	TGTGCCAGCACCCCAACTAGCCCAGAGTATGAGCAGTTCTTC	CASTPTSPEYEQFF
TRBV28	-	-	TRBJ1-2	11	TGTGCCGAACAGGGCTTTTATGGCTACACCTTC	CAEQGFYGYTF
TRBV5-1	-	-	TRBJ1-1	14	TGCGCCAGCAGCCCTCAGGCGACGAACACTGAAGCTTTCTTT	CASSPQATNTEAFF
TRBV5-4	-	-	TRBJ2-3	16	TGTGCCAGCAGCTTGAAGAGGGAAACAAGCACAGATACGCAGTATTTT	CASSLKRETSTDTQYF
TRBV11-2	-	-	TRBJ2-2	16	TGTGCCAGCAGCTCAAAAACAGCGGGTGGCACCGGGGAGCTGTTTTTT	CASSSKTAGGTGELFF
TRBV6-1	-	-	TRBJ2-1	14	TGTGCCAGCAGTGAAATGGGTCTTCCCAATGAGCAGTTCTTC	CASSEMGLPNEQFF